The 22 T cell receptor beta chains listed next were all sequenced from one sample in a study of shared clonotypes between healthy human individuals. The method was immunoSEQ multiplex PCR; TCRdb's version includes in-frame clones alone and lacks a portion of them. Of about 1.4 million clones listed, approximately 96% are singletons. The sample consisted of naive CD4+ T cells sorted from blood. Documented subset: CD45RA+ positively selected. The source of these receptors is a young man in good health.

In this sample, this clone turned up once. The chain joins TRBV19 to TRBJ2-3; TRBD2 agrees at 8 bases. The CDR3 totals 14 residues. V trimming: 8 bases; J trimming: 2 bases; junction bases outside the gene matches: 6. From germline, CDR1 is LNHDA and CDR2 SQIVND (reference sequence). This CDR3 is CASRGSGNTDTQYF. The DNA for the CDR3 is TGTGCCAGTCGGGGTAGCGGGAACACAGATACGCAGTATTTT. The complete variable domain, with remaining parts taken from reference TRBV19 and TRBJ2-3, reads DGGITQSPKYLFRKEGQNVTLSCEQNLNHDAMYWYRQDPGQGLRLIYYSQIVNDFQKGDIAEGYSVSREKKESFPLTVTSAQKNPTAFYLCASRGSGNTDTQYFGPGTRLTVL.

The genes are TRBV27 and TRBJ1-4; D is ambiguous. Deletions cut 8 bases from V and 6 bases from J, with 28 bases between. The CDR3 totals 18 residues. CDR1 is MNHEY and CDR2 is SMNVEV in the germline V gene (reference sequence). As DNA, the CDR3 is TGTGCCAGCGGAAGGTACAAGGGTCCTTTGGGAGGAGATGAAAAACTGTTTTTT. Protein sequence: CASGRYKGPLGGDEKLFF. Full variable domain (outside the CDR3, taken from reference TRBV27 and TRBJ1-4): EAQVTQNPRYLITVTGKKLTVTCSQNMNHEYMSWYRQDPGLGLRQIYYSMNVEVTDKGDVPEGYKVSRKEKRNFPLILESPSPNQTSLYFCASGRYKGPLGGDEKLFFGSGTQLSVL.

The J gene is TRBJ2-5, the V gene TRBV2, with D perhaps TRBD1 or TRBD2 (5 bases each). From germline, CDR1 is SNHLY and CDR2 FYNNEI. Between the trimmed V and J ends, which lost 6 bases and 1 base, there was a span of 9 bases. The CDR3 has 13 residues. Here the CDR3 reads CASSTGAQETQYF. The CDR3 DNA follows: TGTGCCAGCAGCACCGGGGCCCAAGAGACCCAGTACTTC. The full variable domain, in which reference TRBV2 and TRBJ2-5 provide the parts outside the CDR3, is EPEVTQTPSHQVTQMGQEVILRCVPISNHLYFYWYRQILGQKVEFLVSFYNNEISEKSEIFDDQFSVERPDGSNFTLKIRSTKLEDSAMYFCASSTGAQETQYFGPGTRLLVL.

The chain couples TRBV11-3 to TRBJ2-7; the match to TRBD2 covers 9 bases. The CDR3 sequence is 14 residues long. Germline values: CDR1 SGHNT, CDR2 YENEEA. V lost 1 base to trimming and J lost 6 bases; unmatched junction nucleotides: 4. The CDR3 spells CASSLVSGSAEQYF. The CDR3 DNA sequence: TGTGCCAGCAGCTTAGTTAGCGGGAGTGCCGAGCAGTACTTC. The whole variable domain, filled in from reference TRBV11-3 and TRBJ2-7, reads EAGVVQSPRYKIIEKKQPVAFWCNPISGHNTLYWYLQNLGQGPELLIRYENEEAVDDSQLPKDRFSAERLKGVDSTLKIQPAELGDSAVYLCASSLVSGSAEQYFGPGTRLTVT.

The chain has TRBV5-1 and TRBJ2-1, with D hard to call. V was pared by 4 bases and J by 0 bases, with 11 bases between. The CDR3 covers 15 residues. Per germline, CDR1 SGHRS and CDR2 YFSETQ. The CDR3 nucleotides read TGCGCCAGCAGCGGGTCGCTCAGCTCCTACAATGAGCAGTTCTTC. Its translation: CASSGSLSSYNEQFF.

The gene calls are TRBV18 and TRBJ1-4; the match to TRBD1 covers 7 bases. With V trimmed by 6 bases and J by 5 bases, 6 bases remained unmatched. CDR1 is KGHSH, CDR2 LQKENI, per germline. CDR3 length: 14 amino acids. CDR3 sequence: CASSRDRGNEKLFF. DNA for the CDR3: TGTGCCAGCTCTCGGGACAGAGGAAATGAAAAACTGTTTTTT.

V gene TRBV6-1 combines with J gene TRBJ2-2; 11 bases fit TRBD2. In germline, CDR1 is MNHNS, CDR2 SASEGT. This CDR3 is 17 amino acids long. Losses at the gene ends were 6 bases for V and 3 bases for J; bases not matched to a gene: 9. CDR3 in DNA: TGTGCCAGCAGAGAAAGCGGACTAGCGGGTGACACCGGGGAGCTGTTTTTT. Translating gives CASRESGLAGDTGELFF.

V is TRBV2 and J is TRBJ2-1, with D maybe TRBD2 (5 bases). The CDR3 extends over 15 amino acids. Germline CDR1 and CDR2: SNHLY and FYNNEI. Deletions cut 5 bases from V and 0 bases from J, with 11 bases between. The CDR3 reads CASSPERSSYNEQFF. The DNA for the CDR3 is TGTGCCAGCAGTCCTGAGCGGAGCTCCTACAATGAGCAGTTCTTC.

The rearrangement uses TRBV6-1 and TRBJ2-7; D gene uncertain. V lost 7 bases to trimming and J lost 0 bases, with 13 bases between them. From germline, CDR1 is MNHNS and CDR2 SASEGT. The CDR3 consists of 14 residues. The chain's CDR3 is CASNMGRSSYEQYF. As DNA, the CDR3 is TGTGCCAGCAACATGGGCAGGTCCTCCTACGAGCAGTACTTC.

The chain couples TRBV4-3 to TRBJ2-1, with 9 nucleotides matching TRBD2. V was pared by 2 bases and J by 9 bases, with 2 bases of the junction left unmatched. The CDR3 runs to 13 residues. Germline lookup yields CDR1 LGHNA and CDR2 YSLEER. CDR3 sequence (DNA): TGCGCCAGCAGCCAACTAGCGGGGACTGAGCAGTTCTTC. Translated: CASSQLAGTEQFF.

The rearrangement links TRBV2 to TRBJ1-1; D remains ambiguous. Germline loops: CDR1 SNHLY, CDR2 FYNNEI. The CDR3 consists of 11 residues. V was pared by 5 bases and J by 2 bases, with 3 bases between. As DNA, the CDR3 is TGTGCCAGCAGTCCTAACACTGAAGCTTTCTTT. Translated: CASSPNTEAFF.

The chain is built from TRBV18 and TRBJ1-2; no firm D call. V was clipped by 8 bases and J by 1 base, with 14 bases between them. The CDR3 is 14 residues long. Germline V CDR1 and CDR2: KGHSH, LQKENI. In nucleotides, the CDR3 is TGTGCCAGCACGGACCGCAACCTTAACTATGGCTACACCTTC. Its translation is CASTDRNLNYGYTF.

J is TRBJ2-3 and V is TRBV7-2; no clear D gene. The CDR3 spans 13 residues. Trimming pared 0 bases from V and 6 bases from J, leaving 7 bases between. Germline CDR1 SGHTA, CDR2 FQGNSA. The CDR3 bases are TGTGCCAGCAGCTTAGCCCGGCCCGATACGCAGTATTTT. It specifies CASSLARPDTQYF.

This clone was found once. The V call is TRBV7-2, the J call TRBJ2-2; unclear D gene. CDR3 length: 14 residues. Germline lookup yields CDR1 SGHTA and CDR2 FQGNSA. Trimming took off 6 bases at V and 13 bases at J, with 21 bases between the two ends. In DNA, the CDR3 is TGTGCCAGCAGAGGCGAGACGGGCCCCTTGGTGCTGTTTTTT. It codes for CASRGETGPLVLFF.

The rearrangement uses TRBV28 and TRBJ2-1, with 7 bases matching TRBD1. Germline V gene data show CDR1 as MDHEN and CDR2 as SYDVKM. Losses at the gene ends were 6 bases for V and 2 bases for J; bases not matched to a gene: 4. The CDR3 length is 14 residues. CDR3 DNA sequence: TGTGCCAGCAGCCGGGACAGTGCCTACAATGAGCAGTTCTTC. Translating it yields CASSRDSAYNEQFF.

The chain links TRBV11-2 to TRBJ2-7, with 9 bases that match TRBD1. V lost 4 bases to trimming and J lost 2 bases; unmatched junction nucleotides: 6. The V gene's germline CDR1 is SGHAT and CDR2 FQNNGV. This CDR3 has 15 residues. This CDR3 reads CASSSTTGGPYEQYF. DNA of the CDR3: TGTGCCAGCAGCTCGACGACAGGGGGGCCCTACGAGCAGTACTTC.

The chain couples TRBV10-1 to TRBJ1-5; no firm D call. This CDR3 spans 13 amino acids. Trimming shortened V by 3 bases and J by 5 bases, and 8 bases separated the two germline ends. Germline CDR1 reads WNHNN; CDR2 reads SYGVQD (reference sequence). The CDR3 spells CASSESPDQPQHF. The CDR3 DNA reads TGCGCCAGCAGTGAAAGCCCCGATCAGCCCCAGCATTTT.

The chain is built from TRBV11-1 and TRBJ2-4; D perhaps matches TRBD1 (7 bases). With 3 bases removed from V and 8 bases from J, the gap between germline ends came to 14 bases. The V gene's germline CDR1 is SGHAT and CDR2 FQDESV (reference sequence). This CDR3 region has 14 residues. The CDR3 loop reads CASSLPGRGDIQYF. CDR3 DNA sequence: TGTGCCAGCAGCTTGCCGGGCAGGGGGGACATTCAGTACTTC.

This rearrangement joins TRBV5-4 to TRBJ1-1, with 7 bases aligning to TRBD1. This CDR3 has 15 amino acids. Germline V CDR1 and CDR2: SGHNT, YYREEE (reference sequence). The J segment lost 4 bases and the V segment lost 0 bases, leaving 6 bases of the junction unmatched. CDR3 sequence: CASSLAPGDSTEAFF. The DNA of the CDR3 is TGTGCCAGCAGCTTGGCCCCAGGGGACAGCACTGAAGCTTTCTTT. Combining the CDR3 with reference TRBV5-4 and TRBJ1-1 gives the whole variable domain ETGVTQSPTHLIKTRGQQVTLRCSSQSGHNTVSWYQQALGQGPQFIFQYYREEENGRGNFPPRFSGLQFPNYSSELNVNALELDDSALYLCASSLAPGDSTEAFFGQGTRLTVV.

This chain uses TRBV18 with TRBJ2-1, with 10 bases matching TRBD1. Germline CDR1 reads KGHSH; CDR2 reads LQKENI. The trim removed 5 bases at V and 9 bases at J, leaving 13 bases unmatched. The CDR3 length is 16 residues. CDR3 in DNA: TGTGCCAGCTCAGCTCTCACCGGGACAGGGGTGGGTGAGCAGTTCTTC. Protein: CASSALTGTGVGEQFF. Looking up the rest from reference TRBV18 and TRBJ2-1 gives the full variable domain: NAGVMQNPRHLVRRRGQEARLRCSPMKGHSHVYWYRQLPEEGLKFMVYLQKENIIDESGMPKERFSAEFPKEGPSILRIQQVVRGDSAAYFCASSALTGTGVGEQFFGPGTRLTVL.

The chain is built from TRBV5-1 and TRBJ2-3, with 9 bases aligning to TRBD2. V shed 0 bases and J 2 bases; nucleotides not matched to a gene: 4. The CDR3 covers 16 residues. Per germline, CDR1 SGHRS and CDR2 YFSETQ. The CDR3 coding sequence is TGCGCCAGCAGCTTGGAGGCTAGCGGGACCACAGATACGCAGTATTTT. Translating it yields CASSLEASGTTDTQYF.

The chain recombines TRBV5-1 with TRBJ2-7; D perhaps matches TRBD2 (5 bases). Germline loops: CDR1 SGHRS, CDR2 YFSETQ. Trimming left V 0 bases short and J 4 bases short, with 11 bases between. This CDR3 contains 14 residues. This CDR3 is CASSLAGDTYEQYF. CDR3 nucleotides: TGCGCCAGCAGCTTGGCCGGGGATACTTACGAGCAGTACTTC.